This T cell receptor beta chain was identified in a study of Ad26.COV2.S vaccination and SARS-CoV-2 variants. TCRdb's table, derived via immunoSEQ multiplex PCR, lists solely in-frame clones and lacks some. The data hold about 350,000 clones, with about 88% observed a single time. The treatment is: roughly 20 received Ad26.COV2.S at low or high dose, single or two shots; roughly five received placebo; per-sample allocation not given. Day 63 after the first injection of vaccine or placebo was the sampling time. V gave up 6 bases and J gave up 5 bases, with 16 bases separating them. The CDR3 extends over 15 amino acids. CDR1 is MDHEN, CDR2 SYDVKM, per germline.

The chain is built from TRBV28 and TRBJ1-4; unclear D gene. Sequenced here: peripheral blood, sampled in a trial of Ad26.COV2.S vaccine versus placebo. This TCR came from a person between 18 and 65 years old who received the Ad26.COV2.S COVID-19 vaccine or a placebo. The CDR3 region is CASSLPGQLNEKLFF. CDR3 nucleotide sequence: TGTGCCAGCAGCCTCCCTGGGCAGTTGAATGAAAAACTGTTTTTT.